This T cell receptor beta chain comes out of a study of T cells expressing NK-cell markers. About the research overall: Within the sequenced cohort of eight donors, seven exhibited HCMV seropositivity and one was seronegative.

TCRdb processed the 5' RACE reads again and assigns one entry to each CDR3 protein, with no DNA. The listing contains 450,000 to 600,000 distinct CDR3 sequences. CDR3 length: 14 amino acids. CDR1 and CDR2 from the germline V gene are LNHDA and SQIVND (reference sequence). The clonotype originates from a man aged 18 to 29 in good health. Material: blood T cells: a sorted CD56 or NKG2C T cell subset, CD4+ or CD8+ T cells, or bulk PBMC T cells (not recorded which). The gene calls are TRBV19 and TRBJ2-5; absent DNA, TCRdb's TRBD1 call cannot be checked. CDR3 loop: CASMSWGGEKTQYF.